The clone carrying this TCR beta chain occurred a few times. Its target is unknown. This sample is drawn from a study of molecular identifiers for immune sequencing clone quantification. Across the study: RNA, taken in replicates from approximately 20,000 or 100,000 naive CD8 cells, was split five ways, with four sequenced.

Germline assignment: CDR1 LNHNV and CDR2 YYDKDF (reference sequence). This CDR3 has 15 amino acids. V gave up 4 bases and J gave up 0 bases, with 10 bases separating them. The use of previously described methods and listed TCR primers produced the bulk TCR libraries. TCRdb reanalysed the PCR reads using MiXCR and keeps one entry per CDR3 protein. The data show some 97,000 distinct CDR3 sequences, 20% to 30% seen once. Study-wide findings and caveats: Barcodes shared by identical TCR molecules could lead to underestimated sizes of highly expanded clones.

Source material: naive CD8+ T cells from blood, with Jurkat cell RNA spiked in. The subset: FACS-sorted CD8+CD4-CCR7+CD45RA+ naive T cells. The chain recombines TRBV15 with TRBJ2-1; D remains unclear. This TCR was recovered from a human donor in good health. Some libraries in this study had Jurkat cell RNA spiked in. Here the CDR3 reads CATSTDDGSYNEQFF. CDR3 sequence (DNA): TGTGCCACCAGCACTGACGACGGCTCCTACAATGAGCAGTTCTTC.